This TCR beta chain was identified during a study of T cell repertoires in MIS-A myocarditis. Profiling relied on immunoSEQ multiplex PCR, and the TCRdb table lists in-frame clones only, not all of them. The sample includes about 5,900 clones, about 77% of them seen just once. The CDR3 spans 17 residues. V was pared by 4 bases and J by 4 bases, with 19 bases between. Germline loops: CDR1 MNHNS, CDR2 SASEGT. The sequence derives from a man aged 18 to 29 with fulminant myocarditis from multisystem inflammatory syndrome in adults (MIS-A) after COVID-19. V gene TRBV6-1 combines with J gene TRBJ1-4, with D perhaps matching TRBD1 (6 bases). The source material was interventricular septum heart tissue obtained at autopsy. CDR3 residues: CASSGPDQDSFNEKLFF. The CDR3 DNA reads as TGTGCCAGCAGTGGACCGGACCAGGACAGCTTTAATGAAAAACTGTTTTTT.